This T cell receptor (beta chain) originates from a study of blood T cell repertoires in COVID-19 (TCRdb year 2020). About the study as a whole: Samples from collaborators originated in the United States, Italy and Spain and spanned both the acute and convalescent phases of COVID-19. Samples were obtained from the ongoing ImmuneRACE study (first 160 participants) and from 1,254 subjects provided by 6 global collaborators. The prospective study material was composed of cDNA or gDNA derived from T cells, B-cell-depleted T cells, or PBMCs. The sample metadata nearly always contained a de-identified subject ID, COVID-19 status, age in years and sex. A freely available public database, intended as a resource for researchers studying the immune response to SARS-CoV-2, is where the repertoires were released. Deeply sampled blood TCRbeta repertoires from subjects exposed to, actively infected with, or recovered from COVID-19 were included in the dataset. Where available, HLA class I and class II types were obtained from metadata supplied by the sample provider rather than from assay-based typing.

Turning to this clone: Its antigen remains undetermined. Base-call qualities are not available, and no considerably larger clone is one nucleotide away.

The immunoSEQ Assay, a bias-controlled multiplex PCR, was used to amplify TCRbeta CDR3 regions from genomic DNA. Concerning the study's data processing: Nucleated cell counts per sample were estimated from amplification of reference gene primers within the assay. Sequence reads were collapsed and filtered to measure the absolute abundance of every unique TCRbeta CDR3 rearrangement. For each sample, productive Simpson clonality was calculated as the square root of Simpson's diversity index over productive rearrangements. TCRdb took over this immuneACCESS table, retaining in-frame rearrangements with V and J assigned. Such tables are incomplete; in checked studies, under half of the missing clones stem from an unresolved V gene, and the remainder is unexplained. V, J and clone size are those of that table, while D and trimming were read from the DNA. Present in this sample are roughly 100,000 clones, nearly 90% of which were seen just once. The ten largest clones represent approximately 3% of the sample.

Whole blood was collected in K2EDTA tubes by collaborating institutions according to the institutions' own protocols. For TCRbeta analysis, collaborators shipped samples as frozen whole blood, isolated PBMCs, or DNA extracted from either of those sample types. The investigation overall reported the following: The amount of clinical and demographic metadata varied by source and participant and was provided uncurated.

Specimen: peripheral blood. This clonotype was sampled from a man over 45 in a cohort sampled during active COVID-19.

The CDR3 in this case is CASSQPGTVNTEAFF. The nucleotide sequence reads as follows: TGTGCCAGCAGCCAGCCCGGGACAGTGAACACTGAAGCTTTCTTT. The chain employs TRBV3-1 (or the pseudogene TRBV3-2) and TRBJ1-1, with 7 central nucleotides matching TRBD1. The junction shows trimming of 3 bases on V and 0 bases on J, and the gene matches do not reach 4 bases of it. Spanning cysteine to phenylalanine, the CDR3 consists of 15 amino acids. Left in the record is the CDR3 DNA by itself, 45 bases read in frame from the first base. CDR1 and CDR2 (LGHDT, YNNKEL) derive from the germline V gene (reference sequence).